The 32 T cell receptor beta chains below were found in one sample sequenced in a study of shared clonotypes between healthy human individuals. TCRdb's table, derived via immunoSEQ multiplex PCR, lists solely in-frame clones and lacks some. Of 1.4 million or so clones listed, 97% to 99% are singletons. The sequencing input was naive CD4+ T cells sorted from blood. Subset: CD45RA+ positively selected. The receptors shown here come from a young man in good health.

As DNA, the CDR3 is TGTGCCAGCAGCTTGTTCACGGGCGAGCAGTACTTC. Residues: CASSLFTGEQYF. V usage is TRBV5-4 and J usage is TRBJ2-7; D unresolved. Germline V gene data show CDR1 as SGHNT and CDR2 as YYREEE (reference sequence). This CDR3 comprises 12 residues. V shed 1 base and J shed 6 bases, with 8 bases lying between them.

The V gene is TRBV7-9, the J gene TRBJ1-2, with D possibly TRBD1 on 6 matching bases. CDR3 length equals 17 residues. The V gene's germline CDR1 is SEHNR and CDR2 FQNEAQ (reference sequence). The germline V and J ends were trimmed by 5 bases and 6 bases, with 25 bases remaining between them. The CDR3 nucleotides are TGTGCCAGCAGCCAGGGGAGGAGCGGCAGCAATGCTAATGGCTACACCTTC. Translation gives CASSQGRSGSNANGYTF.

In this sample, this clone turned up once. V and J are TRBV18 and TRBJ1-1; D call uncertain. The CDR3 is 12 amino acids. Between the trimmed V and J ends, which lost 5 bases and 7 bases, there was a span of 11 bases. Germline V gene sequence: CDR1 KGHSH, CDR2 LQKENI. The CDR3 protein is CASSSHVYEAFF. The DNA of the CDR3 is TGTGCCAGCTCAAGTCACGTATATGAAGCTTTCTTT.

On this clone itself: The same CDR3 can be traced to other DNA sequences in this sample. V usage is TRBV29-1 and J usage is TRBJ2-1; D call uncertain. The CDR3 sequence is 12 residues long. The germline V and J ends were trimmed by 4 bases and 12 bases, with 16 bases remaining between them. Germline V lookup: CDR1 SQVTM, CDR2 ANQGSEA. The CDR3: CSVVGFLGRQFF. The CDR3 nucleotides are TGCAGCGTTGTTGGCTTCTTGGGTCGGCAGTTCTTC.

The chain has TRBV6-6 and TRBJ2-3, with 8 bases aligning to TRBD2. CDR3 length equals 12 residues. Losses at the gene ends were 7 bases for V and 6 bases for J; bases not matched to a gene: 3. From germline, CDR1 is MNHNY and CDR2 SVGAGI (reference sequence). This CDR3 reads CASNRLADTQYF. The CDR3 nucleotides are TGTGCCAGCAACCGACTAGCGGATACGCAGTATTTT.

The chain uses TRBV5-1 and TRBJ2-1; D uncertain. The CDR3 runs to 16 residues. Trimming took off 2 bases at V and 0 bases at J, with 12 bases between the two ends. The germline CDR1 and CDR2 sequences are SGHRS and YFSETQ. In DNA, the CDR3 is TGCGCCAGCAGCTTCTTAGCACCCAGCTCCTACAATGAGCAGTTCTTC. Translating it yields CASSFLAPSSYNEQFF.

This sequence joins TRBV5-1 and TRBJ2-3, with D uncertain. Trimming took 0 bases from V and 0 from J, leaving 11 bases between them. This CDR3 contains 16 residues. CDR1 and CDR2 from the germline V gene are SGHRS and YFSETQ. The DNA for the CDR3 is TGCGCCAGCAGCTTGGCCTCTGGAACTAGCACAGATACGCAGTATTTT. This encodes CASSLASGTSTDTQYF.

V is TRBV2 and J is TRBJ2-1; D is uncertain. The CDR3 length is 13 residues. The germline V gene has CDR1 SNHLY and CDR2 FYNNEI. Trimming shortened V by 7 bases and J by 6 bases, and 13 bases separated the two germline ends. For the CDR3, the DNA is TGTGCCAGCAAGAATGGGCAGGTCAATGAGCAGTTCTTC. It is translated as CASKNGQVNEQFF.

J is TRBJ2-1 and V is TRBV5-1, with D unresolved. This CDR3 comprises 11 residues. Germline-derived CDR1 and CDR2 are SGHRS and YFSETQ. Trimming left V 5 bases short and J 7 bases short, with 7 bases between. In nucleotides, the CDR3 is TGCGCCAGCAGTAGCCCGAATGAGCAGTTCTTC. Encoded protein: CASSSPNEQFF.

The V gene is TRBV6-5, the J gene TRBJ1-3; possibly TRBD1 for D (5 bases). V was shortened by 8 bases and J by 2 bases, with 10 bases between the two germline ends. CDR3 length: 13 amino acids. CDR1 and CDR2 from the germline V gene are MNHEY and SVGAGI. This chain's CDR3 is CASGGSAGNTIYF. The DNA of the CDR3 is TGTGCCAGCGGGGGGTCGGCTGGAAACACCATATATTTT.

The CDR3 here is CASARTSGYTGELFF. CDR3 nucleotides: TGTGCCAGCGCGCGGACTAGCGGATACACCGGGGAGCTGTTTTTT. J is TRBJ2-2 and V is TRBV18, with TRBD2 matching over 10 bases. The CDR3 length is 15 residues. Germline trimming cut 8 bases from V and 3 bases from J; bases unmatched to any gene: 6. Germline values: CDR1 KGHSH, CDR2 LQKENI.

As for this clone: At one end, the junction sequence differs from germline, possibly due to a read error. CDR3 loop: CASSYETGRVF. The DNA of the CDR3 is TGTGCCAGCAGTTACGAGACAGGACGGGTTTTT. This chain connects TRBV6-6 to TRBJ1-5; a possible D gene is TRBD1 (6 bases). The length of the CDR3 is 11 residues. CDR1 is MNHNY, CDR2 SVGAGI, per germline (reference sequence).

The CDR3: CASSSRTGKDTQYF. CDR3 DNA sequence: TGTGCCAGCAGCTCCCGGACAGGGAAAGATACGCAGTATTTT. The chain has TRBV7-8 and TRBJ2-3, with 8 bases lining up with TRBD1. The CDR3 spans 14 residues. V dropped 4 bases and J dropped 5; count of bases not matched to a gene: 5. Germline V lookup: CDR1 SGHVS, CDR2 FQNEAQ.

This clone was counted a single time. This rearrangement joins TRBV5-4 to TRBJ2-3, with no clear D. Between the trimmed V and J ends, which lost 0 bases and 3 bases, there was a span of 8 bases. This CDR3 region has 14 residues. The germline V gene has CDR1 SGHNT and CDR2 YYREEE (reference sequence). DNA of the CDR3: TGTGCCAGCAGCTTGGTAGGTCAGACAGATACGCAGTATTTT. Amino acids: CASSLVGQTDTQYF.

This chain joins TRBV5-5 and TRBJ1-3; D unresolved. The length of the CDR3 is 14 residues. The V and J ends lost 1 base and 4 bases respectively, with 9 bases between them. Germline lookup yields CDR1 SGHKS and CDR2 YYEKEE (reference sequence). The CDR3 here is CASSLRGAGNTIYF. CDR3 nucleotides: TGTGCCAGCAGCTTGCGGGGAGCAGGAAACACCATATATTTT.

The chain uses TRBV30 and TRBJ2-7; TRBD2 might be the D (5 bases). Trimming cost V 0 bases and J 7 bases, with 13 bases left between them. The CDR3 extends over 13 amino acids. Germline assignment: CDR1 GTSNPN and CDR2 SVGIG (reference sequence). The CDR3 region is CAWSVVGVGEQYF. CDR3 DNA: TGTGCCTGGAGTGTGGTGGGAGTCGGAGAGCAGTACTTC.

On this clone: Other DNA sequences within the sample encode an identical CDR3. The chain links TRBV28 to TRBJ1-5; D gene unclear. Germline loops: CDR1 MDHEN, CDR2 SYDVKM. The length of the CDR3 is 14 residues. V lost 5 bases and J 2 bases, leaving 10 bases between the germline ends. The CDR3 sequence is CASSPPGGNQPQHF. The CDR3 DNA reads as TGTGCCAGCAGTCCCCCTGGTGGCAATCAGCCCCAGCATTTT.

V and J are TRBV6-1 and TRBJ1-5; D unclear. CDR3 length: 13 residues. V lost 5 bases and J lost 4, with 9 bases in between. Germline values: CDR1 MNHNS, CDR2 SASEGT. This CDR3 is CASSRTDNQPQHF. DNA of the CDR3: TGTGCCAGCAGTAGGACGGATAATCAGCCCCAGCATTTT.

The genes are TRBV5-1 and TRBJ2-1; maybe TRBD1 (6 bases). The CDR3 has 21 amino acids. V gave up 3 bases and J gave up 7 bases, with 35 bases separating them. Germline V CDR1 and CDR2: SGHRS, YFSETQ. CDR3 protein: CASSSQFGQSGARDITNEQFF. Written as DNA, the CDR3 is TGCGCCAGCAGCTCACAATTTGGACAGTCCGGTGCCCGAGACATCACAAATGAGCAGTTCTTC.

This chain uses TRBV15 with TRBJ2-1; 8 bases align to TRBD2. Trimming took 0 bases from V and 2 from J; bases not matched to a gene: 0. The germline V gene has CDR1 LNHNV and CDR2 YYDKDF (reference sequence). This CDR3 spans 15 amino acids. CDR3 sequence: CATSRELAAYNEQFF. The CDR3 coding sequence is TGTGCCACCAGCAGAGAACTAGCGGCCTACAATGAGCAGTTCTTC. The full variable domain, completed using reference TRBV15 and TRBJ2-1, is DAMVIQNPRYQVTQFGKPVTLSCSQTLNHNVMYWYQQKSSQAPKLLFHYYDKDFNNEADTPDNFQSRRPNTSFCFLDIRSPGLGDTAMYLCATSRELAAYNEQFFGPGTRLTVL.

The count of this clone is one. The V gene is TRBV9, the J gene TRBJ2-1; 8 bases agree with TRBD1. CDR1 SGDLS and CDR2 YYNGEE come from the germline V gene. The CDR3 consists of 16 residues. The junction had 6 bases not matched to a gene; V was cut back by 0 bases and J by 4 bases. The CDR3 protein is CASSVGGQGTYNEQFF. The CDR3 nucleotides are TGTGCCAGCAGCGTAGGCGGACAGGGCACTTACAATGAGCAGTTCTTC.

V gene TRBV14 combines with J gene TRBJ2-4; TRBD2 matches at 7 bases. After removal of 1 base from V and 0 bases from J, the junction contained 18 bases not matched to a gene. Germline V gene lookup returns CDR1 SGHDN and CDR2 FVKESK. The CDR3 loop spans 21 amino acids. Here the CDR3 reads CASSQGYGGRIGESAKNIQYF. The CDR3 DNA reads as TGTGCCAGCAGCCAAGGATACGGCGGGAGAATTGGGGAATCAGCCAAAAACATTCAGTACTTC.

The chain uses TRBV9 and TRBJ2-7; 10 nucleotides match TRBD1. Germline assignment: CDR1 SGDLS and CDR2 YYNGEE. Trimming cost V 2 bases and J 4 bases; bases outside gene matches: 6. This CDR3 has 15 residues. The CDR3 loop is CASSVRDRGLYEQYF. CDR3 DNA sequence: TGTGCCAGCAGCGTTAGGGACAGGGGCCTTTACGAGCAGTACTTC. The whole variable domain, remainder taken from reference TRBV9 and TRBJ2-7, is DSGVTQTPKHLITATGQRVTLRCSPRSGDLSVYWYQQSLDQGLQFLIQYYNGEERAKGNILERFSAQQFPDLHSELNLSSLELGDSALYFCASSVRDRGLYEQYFGPGTRLTVT.

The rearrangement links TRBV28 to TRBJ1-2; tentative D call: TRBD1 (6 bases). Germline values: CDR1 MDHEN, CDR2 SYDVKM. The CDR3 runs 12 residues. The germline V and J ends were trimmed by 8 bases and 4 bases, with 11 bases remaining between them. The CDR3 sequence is CASGQNRYGYTF. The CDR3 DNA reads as TGTGCCAGCGGACAGAACCGCTATGGCTACACCTTC.

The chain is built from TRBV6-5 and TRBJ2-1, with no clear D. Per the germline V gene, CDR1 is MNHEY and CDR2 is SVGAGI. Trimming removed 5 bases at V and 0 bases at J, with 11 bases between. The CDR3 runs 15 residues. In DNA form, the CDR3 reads TGTGCCAGCAGTCGTCAGGAGAGCTCCTACAATGAGCAGTTCTTC. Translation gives CASSRQESSYNEQFF.

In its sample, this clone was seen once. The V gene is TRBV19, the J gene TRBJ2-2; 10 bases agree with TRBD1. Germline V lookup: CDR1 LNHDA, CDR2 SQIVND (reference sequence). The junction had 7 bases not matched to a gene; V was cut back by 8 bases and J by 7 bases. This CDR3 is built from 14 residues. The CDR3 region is CASVRTGGGGELFF. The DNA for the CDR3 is TGTGCCAGTGTCAGGACAGGGGGTGGCGGGGAGCTGTTTTTT.

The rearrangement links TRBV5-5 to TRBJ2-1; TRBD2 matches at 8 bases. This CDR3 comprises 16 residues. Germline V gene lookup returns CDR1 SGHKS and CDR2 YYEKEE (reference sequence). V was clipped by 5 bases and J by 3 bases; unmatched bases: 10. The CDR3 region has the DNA TGTGCCAGCAGTTATGGACTAGCACCTAACTACAATGAGCAGTTCTTC. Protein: CASSYGLAPNYNEQFF. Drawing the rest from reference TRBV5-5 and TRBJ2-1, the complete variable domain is DAGVTQSPTHLIKTRGQQVTLRCSPISGHKSVSWYQQVLGQGPQFIFQYYEKEERGRGNFPDRFSARQFPNYSSELNVNALLLGDSALYLCASSYGLAPNYNEQFFGPGTRLTVL.

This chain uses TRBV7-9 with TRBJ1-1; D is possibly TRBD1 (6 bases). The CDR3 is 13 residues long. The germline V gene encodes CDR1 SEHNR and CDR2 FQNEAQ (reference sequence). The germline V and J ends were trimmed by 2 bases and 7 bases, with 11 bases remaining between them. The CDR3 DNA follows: TGTGCCAGCAGCTTAAGTGAGGGGGTTGAAGCTTTCTTT. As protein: CASSLSEGVEAFF. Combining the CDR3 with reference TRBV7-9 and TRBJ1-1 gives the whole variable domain DTGVSQNPRHKITKRGQNVTFRCDPISEHNRLYWYRQTLGQGPEFLTYFQNEAQLEKSRLLSDRFSAERPKGSFSTLEIQRTEQGDSAMYLCASSLSEGVEAFFGQGTRLTVV.

CDR3 bases: TGTGCCAGCTCGACCCCGGACACTGCCTACGAGCAGTACTTC. Encoded protein: CASSTPDTAYEQYF. J is TRBJ2-7 and V is TRBV18; perhaps TRBD1 as D (5 bases). This CDR3 is built from 14 residues. Trimming shortened V by 6 bases and J by 2 bases, and 14 bases separated the two germline ends. CDR1 is KGHSH, CDR2 LQKENI, per germline.

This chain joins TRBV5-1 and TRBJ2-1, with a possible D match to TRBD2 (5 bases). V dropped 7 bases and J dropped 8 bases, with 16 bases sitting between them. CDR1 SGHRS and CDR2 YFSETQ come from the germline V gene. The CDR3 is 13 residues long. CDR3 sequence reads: CASGSPGMDEQFF. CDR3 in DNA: TGCGCCAGCGGATCCCCGGGGATGGATGAGCAGTTCTTC.

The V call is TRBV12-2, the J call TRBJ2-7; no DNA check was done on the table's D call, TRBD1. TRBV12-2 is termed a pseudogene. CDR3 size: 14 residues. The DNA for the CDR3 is TGTGCAAGTCGCCCGGACAGGGGCCCCTTCGAGCAGTACTTC. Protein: CASRPDRGPFEQYF.

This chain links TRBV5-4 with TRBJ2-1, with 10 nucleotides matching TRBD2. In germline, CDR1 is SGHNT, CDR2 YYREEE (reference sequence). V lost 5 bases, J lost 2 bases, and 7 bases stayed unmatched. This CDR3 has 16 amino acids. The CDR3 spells CASSPTSGKAYNEQFF. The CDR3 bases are TGTGCCAGCAGTCCAACTAGCGGGAAAGCCTACAATGAGCAGTTCTTC.